What follows describes a single T cell receptor beta chain. Its antigen remains unknown. This sample was taken from a study of shared clonotypes between healthy human individuals. Study-wide findings and caveats: The study sampled only blood, and tissue repertoires likely differ. Relative to clonotypes present in all four donors, those not shared had lower generation probabilities.

Repertoires were generated with immunoSEQ multiplex PCR, while TCRdb's copy carries only in-frame clones and drops some. The sample shows approximately 1.5 million clones, around 98.5% of them seen only once. Germline V lookup: CDR1 ENHRY, CDR2 SYGVKD. The CDR3 extends over 16 amino acids. Losses at the gene ends were 1 base for V and 4 bases for J; bases not matched to a gene: 7. The clonotype originates from a man aged 25 to 40 in good health. This chain uses TRBV10-3 with TRBJ2-5; the match to TRBD2 covers 9 bases. Sequencing used naive CD4+ T cells sorted from blood. Described subset: CD45RA+ positively selected. The CDR3: CAISEFLAGVGETQYF. The CDR3 coding sequence is TGTGCCATCAGTGAGTTCTTAGCGGGAGTTGGAGAGACCCAGTACTTC.